This T cell receptor beta chain is from a study of T cells after yellow fever vaccination. Study overall: With SMART-Seq v4 Ultra Low Input, the fractions containing low cell numbers were prepared.

From germline, CDR1 is SGHRS and CDR2 YFSETQ. The germline V and J ends were trimmed by 1 base and 0 bases, with 5 bases remaining between them. The CDR3 sequence is 15 residues long. Study-level findings and limits: Overlap between CD4 and CD8 compartments was detected for a small share of clonotypes.

This clonotype was seen ten or more times. Its target is unknown. One entry per CDR3 protein results from TCRdb running MiXCR on the 5' RACE reads. Of some 400,000 distinct CDR3 sequences in the sample, 6.2% were seen once. V and J are TRBV5-1 and TRBJ2-6; D is undetermined. The source material was PBMCs, sampled 5 days after the yellow fever booster vaccination. The receptor's source is a man aged 25 to 45 who received the YFV17D yellow fever vaccine. The CDR3 protein is CASSLPDSGANVLTF. In DNA, the CDR3 is TGCGCCAGCAGCTTGCCGGACTCTGGGGCCAACGTCCTGACTTTC. The full variable domain, with the rest looked up from reference TRBV5-1 and TRBJ2-6, is KAGVTQTPRYLIKTRGQQVTLSCSPISGHRSVSWYQQTPGQGLQFLFEYFSETQRNKGNFPGRFSGRQFSNSRSEMNVSTLELGDSALYLCASSLPDSGANVLTFGAGSRLTVL.